The 11 T cell receptor beta chains reported below all come from one sample, sequenced in a study of Graves' ophthalmopathy and Graves' hyperthyroidism. Amplifying from RNA transcripts, the study obtained TCR beta CDR3 regions. Scientists carried out first-round RT-PCR using HTBI primers and then a second-round multiplex PCR. One entry per CDR3 protein results from TCRdb running MiXCR on the multiplex PCR reads. The sample records 900,000 to 1,200,000 distinct CDR3 sequences, 36% being singletons. The source material was peripheral blood or thyroid tissue (not recorded which). The source of these receptors is an adult man with Graves' hyperthyroidism.

This clonotype was detected only a few times. The chain carries TRBV2 and TRBJ1-2, with D tentatively TRBD1 (5 bases). Deletions cut 0 bases from V and 3 bases from J, with 17 bases between. Per germline, CDR1 SNHLY and CDR2 FYNNEI. The CDR3 length is 17 residues. The CDR3 region is CASSEARAGGAYYGYTF. CDR3 bases: TGTGCCAGCAGTGAAGCAAGGGCCGGAGGGGCTTACTATGGCTACACCTTC.

V is TRBV30 and J is TRBJ1-2; D is ambiguous. The CDR3 runs to 16 residues. V was shortened by 1 base and J by 2 bases, with 17 bases between the two germline ends. The germline CDR1 and CDR2 sequences are GTSNPN and SVGIG (reference sequence). The CDR3 here is CAWSAWADPENYGYTF. CDR3 in DNA: TGTGCCTGGAGTGCCTGGGCCGACCCCGAGAACTATGGCTACACCTTC.

The chain links TRBV11-2 to TRBJ2-7; TRBD2 is a possible D gene (5 bases). With 8 bases removed from V and 3 bases from J, the gap between germline ends came to 14 bases. Germline-derived CDR1 and CDR2 are SGHAT and FQNNGV. CDR3 size: 13 residues. The CDR3 region is CASASHGIYEQYF. The DNA of the CDR3 is TGTGCCAGCGCGTCCCACGGGATCTACGAGCAGTACTTC.

Comments on this clonotype: This clone may be a read error of a much larger clone one base away. This chain uses TRBV24-1 with TRBJ2-2; D not certain. From germline, CDR1 is KGHDR and CDR2 SFDVKD. There are 14 residues in the CDR3. The CDR3 nucleotides are TGTGCCACCAGGCCGACTCTGAACAGCGGGGAGCTGTTTTTT. Its protein product is CATRPTLNSGELFF.

This chain links TRBV29-1 with TRBJ1-1; 9 bases line up with TRBD1. CDR1 is SQVTM, CDR2 ANQGSEA, per germline. The CDR3 covers 14 residues. The V gene end was trimmed by 2 bases and the J gene end by 5 bases; junction bases not matched to a gene: 6. CDR3 residues: CSVELQGAKTEAFF. Written as DNA, the CDR3 is TGCAGCGTTGAACTACAGGGGGCGAAGACTGAAGCTTTCTTT.

This clonotype was seen more than once but under ten times. The chain employs TRBV7-2 and TRBJ2-7; 7 bases align to TRBD1. This CDR3 spans 14 amino acids. CDR1 SGHTA and CDR2 FQGNSA come from the germline V gene. V lost 5 bases, J lost 5 bases, and 9 bases stayed unmatched. In DNA, the CDR3 is TGTGCCAGCAGCCCGACAGGGACGGTCCACGAGCAGTACTTC. Translated, it gives CASSPTGTVHEQYF. The variable domain in full, completed from reference TRBV7-2 and TRBJ2-7, reads GAGVSQSPSNKVTEKGKDVELRCDPISGHTALYWYRQSLGQGLEFLIYFQGNSAPDKSGLPSDRFSAERTGGSVSTLTIQRTQQEDSAVYLCASSPTGTVHEQYFGPGTRLTVT.

This clonotype was observed many times. A junction boundary mismatches the germline segment, possibly from a read error. The gene calls are TRBV10-2 and TRBJ2-2, with D unresolved. Germline CDR1 is WSHSY and CDR2 is SAAADI. The CDR3 has 13 amino acids. CDR3 residues: CASSEAIRAELFF. The CDR3 coding sequence is TGTGCCAGCAGTGAAGCAATTCGGGCGGAGCTGTTTTTT.

J is TRBJ1-2 and V is TRBV27; the match to TRBD1 covers 10 bases. Germline-derived CDR1 and CDR2 are MNHEY and SMNVEV (reference sequence). The CDR3 covers 14 residues. Trimming removed 5 bases from V and 7 bases from J; junction bases left unmatched: 7. Here the CDR3 reads CASSVTGGVAGYTF. The CDR3 DNA follows: TGTGCCAGCAGTGTGACAGGGGGCGTTGCTGGCTACACCTTC.

The rearrangement links TRBV29-1 to TRBJ2-5; TRBD2 might be the D (5 bases). The germline gives CDR1 SQVTM, CDR2 ANQGSEA. V lost 7 bases and J lost 3, with 9 bases in between. The CDR3 has 11 amino acids. This chain's CDR3 is CSAAGEETQYF. The CDR3 DNA sequence: TGCAGCGCCGCGGGCGAAGAGACCCAGTACTTC.

The V and J genes are TRBV2 and TRBJ2-7; D might be TRBD1 (6 bases). V was cut by 7 bases and J by 7 bases, with 17 bases left in between. Germline lookup yields CDR1 SNHLY and CDR2 FYNNEI. The CDR3 is 13 amino acids. The CDR3 reads CASTGTSEREQYF. In DNA, the CDR3 is TGTGCCAGCACCGGGACATCGGAGCGGGAGCAGTACTTC.

The chain links TRBV7-2 to TRBJ2-5; D may match TRBD1 or TRBD2 (5 bases each). Germline-derived CDR1 and CDR2 are SGHTA and FQGNSA. The CDR3 loop spans 13 amino acids. Trimming shortened V by 6 bases and J by 11 bases, and 19 bases separated the two germline ends. The CDR3 is CASRLDGADTQYF. CDR3 coding DNA: TGTGCCAGCAGACTGGACGGGGCAGATACGCAGTACTTC.